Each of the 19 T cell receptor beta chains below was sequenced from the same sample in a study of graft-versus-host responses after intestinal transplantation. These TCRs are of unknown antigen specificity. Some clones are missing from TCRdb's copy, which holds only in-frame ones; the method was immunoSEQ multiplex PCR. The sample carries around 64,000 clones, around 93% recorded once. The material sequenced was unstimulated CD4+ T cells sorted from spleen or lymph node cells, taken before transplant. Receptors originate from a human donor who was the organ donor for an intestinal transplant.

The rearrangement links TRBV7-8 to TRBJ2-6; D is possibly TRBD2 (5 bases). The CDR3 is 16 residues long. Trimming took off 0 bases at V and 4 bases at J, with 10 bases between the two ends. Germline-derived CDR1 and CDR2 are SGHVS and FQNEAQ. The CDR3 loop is CASSLAGGFGANVLTF. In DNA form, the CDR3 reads TGTGCCAGCAGCTTAGCGGGCGGGTTCGGGGCCAACGTCCTGACTTTC.

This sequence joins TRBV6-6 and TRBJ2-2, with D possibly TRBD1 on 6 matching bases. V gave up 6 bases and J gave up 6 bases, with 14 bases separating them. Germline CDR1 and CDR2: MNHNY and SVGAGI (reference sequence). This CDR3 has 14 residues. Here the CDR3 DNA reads TGTGCCAGCAGCCCCAACAGGGCTTCCGGGGAGCTGTTTTTT. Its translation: CASSPNRASGELFF.

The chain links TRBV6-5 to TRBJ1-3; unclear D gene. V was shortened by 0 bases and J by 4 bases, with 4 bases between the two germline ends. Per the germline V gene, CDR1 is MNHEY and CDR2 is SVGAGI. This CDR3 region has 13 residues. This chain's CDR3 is CASSYSRGNTIYF. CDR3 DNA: TGTGCCAGCAGTTACTCGCGGGGAAACACCATATATTTT.

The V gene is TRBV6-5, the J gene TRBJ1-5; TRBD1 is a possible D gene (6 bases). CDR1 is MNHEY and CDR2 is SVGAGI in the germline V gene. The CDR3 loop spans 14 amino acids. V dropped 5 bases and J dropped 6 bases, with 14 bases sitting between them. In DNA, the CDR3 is TGTGCCAGCAGTCGCACAGGGATAACTCAGCCCCAGCATTTT. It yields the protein CASSRTGITQPQHF.

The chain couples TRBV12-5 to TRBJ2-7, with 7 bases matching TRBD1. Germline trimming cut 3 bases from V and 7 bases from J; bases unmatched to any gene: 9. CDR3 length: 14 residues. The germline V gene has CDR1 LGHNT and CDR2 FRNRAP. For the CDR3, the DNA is TGTGCTAGTGGTTTAGGGCAGGGGGTGGATGAGCAGTACTTC. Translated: CASGLGQGVDEQYF.

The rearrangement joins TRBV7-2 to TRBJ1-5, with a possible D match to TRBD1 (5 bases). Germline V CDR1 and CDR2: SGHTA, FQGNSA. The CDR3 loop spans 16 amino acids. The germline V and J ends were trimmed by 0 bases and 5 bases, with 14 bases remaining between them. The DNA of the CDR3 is TGTGCCAGCAGCTTAGCGGGGGTAGGAGTATATCAGCCCCAGCATTTT. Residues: CASSLAGVGVYQPQHF.

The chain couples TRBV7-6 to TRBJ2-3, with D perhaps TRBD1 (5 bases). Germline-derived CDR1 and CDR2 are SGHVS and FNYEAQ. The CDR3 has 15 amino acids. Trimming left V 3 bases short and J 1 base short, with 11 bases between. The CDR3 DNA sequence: TGTGCCAGCAGCTTCCAGCCACAGGGCACAGATACGCAGTATTTT. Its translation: CASSFQPQGTDTQYF.

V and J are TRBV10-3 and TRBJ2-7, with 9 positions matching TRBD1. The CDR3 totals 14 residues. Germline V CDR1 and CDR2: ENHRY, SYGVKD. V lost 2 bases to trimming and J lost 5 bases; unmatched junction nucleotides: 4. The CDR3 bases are TGTGCCATCAGTGAGACAGGGGGCGAAAACGAGCAGTACTTC. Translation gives CAISETGGENEQYF.

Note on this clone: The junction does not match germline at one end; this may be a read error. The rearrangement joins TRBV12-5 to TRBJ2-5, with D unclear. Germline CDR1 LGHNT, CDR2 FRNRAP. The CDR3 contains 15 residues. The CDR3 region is CAGGLDGRPQETQYF. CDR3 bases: TGTGCTGGTGGTTTAGACGGAAGACCTCAAGAGACCCAGTACTTC.

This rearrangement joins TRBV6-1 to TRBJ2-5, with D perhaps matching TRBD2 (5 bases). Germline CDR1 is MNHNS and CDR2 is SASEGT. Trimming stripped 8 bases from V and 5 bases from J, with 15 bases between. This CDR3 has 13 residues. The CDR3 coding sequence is TGTGCCAGCTTGAGGGCCCCGAGGGAGACCCAGTACTTC. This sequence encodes CASLRAPRETQYF.

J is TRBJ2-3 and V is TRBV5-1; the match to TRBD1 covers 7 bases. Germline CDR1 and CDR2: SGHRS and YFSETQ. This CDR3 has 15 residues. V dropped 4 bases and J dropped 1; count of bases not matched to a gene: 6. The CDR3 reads CASSLGQTRTDTQYF. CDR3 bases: TGCGCCAGCAGCCTGGGACAGACGCGCACAGATACGCAGTATTTT.

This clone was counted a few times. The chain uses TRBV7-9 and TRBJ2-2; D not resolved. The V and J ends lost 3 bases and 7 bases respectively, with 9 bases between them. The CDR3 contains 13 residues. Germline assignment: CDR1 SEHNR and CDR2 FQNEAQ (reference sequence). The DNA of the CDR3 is TGTGCCAGCAGCTTTGGGGAAATCGGGGAGCTGTTTTTT. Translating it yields CASSFGEIGELFF.

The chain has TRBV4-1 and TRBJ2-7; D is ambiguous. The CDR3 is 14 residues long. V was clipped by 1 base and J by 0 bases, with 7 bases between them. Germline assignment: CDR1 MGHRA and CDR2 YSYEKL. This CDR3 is CASSQGVGSYEQYF. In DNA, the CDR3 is TGCGCCAGCAGCCAAGGCGTCGGCTCCTACGAGCAGTACTTC.

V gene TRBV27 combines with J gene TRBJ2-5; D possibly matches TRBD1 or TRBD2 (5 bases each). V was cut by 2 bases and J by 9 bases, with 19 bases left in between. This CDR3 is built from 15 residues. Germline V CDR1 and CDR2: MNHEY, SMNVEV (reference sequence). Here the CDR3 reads CASSLGTSSLGPQYF. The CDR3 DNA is TGTGCCAGCAGTTTAGGGACCTCCTCTTTGGGGCCCCAGTACTTC.

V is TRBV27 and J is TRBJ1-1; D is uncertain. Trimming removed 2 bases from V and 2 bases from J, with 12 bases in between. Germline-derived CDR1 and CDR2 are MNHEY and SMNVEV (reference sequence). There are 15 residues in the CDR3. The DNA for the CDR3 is TGTGCCAGCAGTTTAAGGAGGGTGAGAAACACTGAAGCTTTCTTT. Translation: CASSLRRVRNTEAFF.

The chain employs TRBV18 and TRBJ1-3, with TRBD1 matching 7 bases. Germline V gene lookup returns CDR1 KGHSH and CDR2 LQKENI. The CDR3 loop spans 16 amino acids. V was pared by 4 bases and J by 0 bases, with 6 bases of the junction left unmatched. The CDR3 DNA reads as TGTGCCAGCTCACGAGGACAGGCGCTCTCTGGAAACACCATATATTTT. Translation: CASSRGQALSGNTIYF.

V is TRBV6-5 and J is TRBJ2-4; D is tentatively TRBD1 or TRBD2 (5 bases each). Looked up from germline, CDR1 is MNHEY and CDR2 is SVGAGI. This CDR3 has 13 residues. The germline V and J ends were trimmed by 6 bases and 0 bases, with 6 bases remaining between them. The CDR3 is CASRGVAKNIQYF. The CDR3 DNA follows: TGTGCCAGCAGGGGGGTAGCCAAAAACATTCAGTACTTC.

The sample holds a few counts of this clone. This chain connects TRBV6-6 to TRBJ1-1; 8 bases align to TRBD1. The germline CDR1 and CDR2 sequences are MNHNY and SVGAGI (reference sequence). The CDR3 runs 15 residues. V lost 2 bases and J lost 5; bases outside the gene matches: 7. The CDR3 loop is CASSYKDRGGTEAFF. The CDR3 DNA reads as TGTGCCAGCAGTTACAAAGACAGGGGCGGGACTGAAGCTTTCTTT.

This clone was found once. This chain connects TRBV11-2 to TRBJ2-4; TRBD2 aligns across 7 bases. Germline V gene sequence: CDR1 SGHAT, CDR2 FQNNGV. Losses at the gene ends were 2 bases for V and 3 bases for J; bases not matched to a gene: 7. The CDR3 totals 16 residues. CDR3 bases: TGTGCCAGCAGCTTATCGCAGGGAGGGGACAAAAACATTCAGTACTTC. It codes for CASSLSQGGDKNIQYF.